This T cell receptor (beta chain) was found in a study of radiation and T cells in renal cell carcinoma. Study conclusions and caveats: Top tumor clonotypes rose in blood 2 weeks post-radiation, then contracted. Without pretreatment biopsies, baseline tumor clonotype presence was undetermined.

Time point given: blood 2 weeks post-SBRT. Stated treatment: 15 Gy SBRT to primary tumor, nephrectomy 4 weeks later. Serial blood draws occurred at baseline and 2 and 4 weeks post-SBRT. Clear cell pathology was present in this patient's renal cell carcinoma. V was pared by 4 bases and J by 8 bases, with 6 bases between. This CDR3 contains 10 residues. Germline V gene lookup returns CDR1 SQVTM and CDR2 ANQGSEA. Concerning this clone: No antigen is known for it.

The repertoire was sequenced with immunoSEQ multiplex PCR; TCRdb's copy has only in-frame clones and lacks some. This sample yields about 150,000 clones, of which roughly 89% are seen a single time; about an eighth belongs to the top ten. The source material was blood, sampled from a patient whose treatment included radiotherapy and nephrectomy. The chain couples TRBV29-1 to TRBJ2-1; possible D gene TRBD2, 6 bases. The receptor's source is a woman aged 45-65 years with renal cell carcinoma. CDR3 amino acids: CSVGGDEQFF. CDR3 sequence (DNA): TGCAGCGTTGGGGGGGATGAGCAGTTCTTC.